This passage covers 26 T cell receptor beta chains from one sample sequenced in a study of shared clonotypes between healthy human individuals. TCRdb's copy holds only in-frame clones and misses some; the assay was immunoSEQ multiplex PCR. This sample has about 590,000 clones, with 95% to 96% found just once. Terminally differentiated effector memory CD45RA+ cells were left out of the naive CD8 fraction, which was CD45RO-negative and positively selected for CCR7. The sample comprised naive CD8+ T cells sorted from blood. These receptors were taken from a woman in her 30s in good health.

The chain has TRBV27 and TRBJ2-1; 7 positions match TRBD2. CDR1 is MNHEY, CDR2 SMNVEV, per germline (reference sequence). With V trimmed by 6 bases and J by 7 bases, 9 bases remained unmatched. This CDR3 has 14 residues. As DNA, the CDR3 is TGTGCCAGCAGCCTGGGAGGGCCGCTAAATGAGCAGTTCTTC. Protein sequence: CASSLGGPLNEQFF.

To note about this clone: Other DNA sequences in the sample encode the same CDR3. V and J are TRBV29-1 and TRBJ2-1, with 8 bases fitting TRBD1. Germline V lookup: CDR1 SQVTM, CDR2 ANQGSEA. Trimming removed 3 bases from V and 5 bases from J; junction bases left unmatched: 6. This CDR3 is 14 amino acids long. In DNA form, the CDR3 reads TGCAGCGTTGATAGGGGGACAGGCAACAATGAGCAGTTCTTC. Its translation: CSVDRGTGNNEQFF.

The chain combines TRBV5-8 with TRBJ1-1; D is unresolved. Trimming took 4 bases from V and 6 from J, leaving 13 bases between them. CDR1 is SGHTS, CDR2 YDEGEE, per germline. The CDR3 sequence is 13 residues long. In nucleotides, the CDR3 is TGTGCCAGCAGCGCCCGGAACGGGTCTGAAGCTTTCTTT. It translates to CASSARNGSEAFF.

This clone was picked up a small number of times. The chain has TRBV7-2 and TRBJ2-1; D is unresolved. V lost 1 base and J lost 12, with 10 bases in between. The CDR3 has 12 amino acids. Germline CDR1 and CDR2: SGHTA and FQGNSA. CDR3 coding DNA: TGTGCCAGCAGCTTAGATGTGAAAGGGCAGTTCTTC. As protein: CASSLDVKGQFF.

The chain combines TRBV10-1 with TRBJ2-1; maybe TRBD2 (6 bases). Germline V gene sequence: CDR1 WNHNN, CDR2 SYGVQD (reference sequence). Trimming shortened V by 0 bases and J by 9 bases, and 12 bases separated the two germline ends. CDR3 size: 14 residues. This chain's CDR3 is CASSESTGAPEQFF. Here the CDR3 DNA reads TGCGCCAGCAGTGAGTCGACGGGAGCCCCTGAGCAGTTCTTC.

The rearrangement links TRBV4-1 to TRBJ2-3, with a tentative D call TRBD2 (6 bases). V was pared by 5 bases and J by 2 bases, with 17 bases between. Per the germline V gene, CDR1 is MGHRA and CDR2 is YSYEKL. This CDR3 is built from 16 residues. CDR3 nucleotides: TGCGCCAGCAGCACCGTTCCGGGACTGTTCACAGATACGCAGTATTTT. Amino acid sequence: CASSTVPGLFTDTQYF.

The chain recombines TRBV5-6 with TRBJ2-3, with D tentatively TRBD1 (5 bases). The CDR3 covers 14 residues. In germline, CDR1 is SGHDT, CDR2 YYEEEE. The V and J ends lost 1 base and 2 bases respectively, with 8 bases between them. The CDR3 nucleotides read TGTGCCAGCAGCTTGCTAGGGGCCACAGATACGCAGTATTTT. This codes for CASSLLGATDTQYF.

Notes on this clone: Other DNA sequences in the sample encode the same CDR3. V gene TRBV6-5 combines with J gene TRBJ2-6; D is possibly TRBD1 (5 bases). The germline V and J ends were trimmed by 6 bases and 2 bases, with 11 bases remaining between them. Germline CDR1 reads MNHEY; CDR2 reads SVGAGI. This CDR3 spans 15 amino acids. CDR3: CASSPEGAGANVLTF. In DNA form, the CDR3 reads TGTGCCAGCAGCCCCGAAGGGGCTGGGGCCAACGTCCTGACTTTC.

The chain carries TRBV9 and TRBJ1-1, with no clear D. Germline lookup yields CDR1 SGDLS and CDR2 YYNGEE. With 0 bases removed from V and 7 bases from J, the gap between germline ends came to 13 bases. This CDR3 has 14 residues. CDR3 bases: TGTGCCAGCAGCGTAGTAGGAGCGTTTGGTGAAGCTTTCTTT. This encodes CASSVVGAFGEAFF.

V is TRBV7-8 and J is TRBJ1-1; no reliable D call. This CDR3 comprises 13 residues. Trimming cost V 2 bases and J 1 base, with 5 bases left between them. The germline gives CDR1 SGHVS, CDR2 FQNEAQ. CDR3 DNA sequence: TGTGCCAGCAGCTTATGGGAGAACACTGAAGCTTTCTTT. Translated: CASSLWENTEAFF.

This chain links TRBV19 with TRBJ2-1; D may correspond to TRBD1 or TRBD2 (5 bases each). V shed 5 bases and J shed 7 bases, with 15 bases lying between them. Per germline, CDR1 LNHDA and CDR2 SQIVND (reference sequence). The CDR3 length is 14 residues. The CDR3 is CASSPWLGENEQFF. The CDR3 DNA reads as TGTGCCAGTAGTCCATGGCTAGGGGAGAATGAGCAGTTCTTC.

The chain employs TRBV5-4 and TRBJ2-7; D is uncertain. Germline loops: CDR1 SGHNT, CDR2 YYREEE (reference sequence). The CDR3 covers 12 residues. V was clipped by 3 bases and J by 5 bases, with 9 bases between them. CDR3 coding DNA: TGTGCCAGCAGCTATACGGAGCACGAGCAGTACTTC. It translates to CASSYTEHEQYF.

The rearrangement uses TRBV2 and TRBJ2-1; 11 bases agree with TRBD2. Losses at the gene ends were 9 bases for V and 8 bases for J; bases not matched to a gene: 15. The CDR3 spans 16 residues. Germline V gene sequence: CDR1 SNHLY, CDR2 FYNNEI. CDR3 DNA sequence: TGTGCCAGGGGGGGACTTACTAGCGGGAGTACTTATGAGCAGTTCTTC. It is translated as CARGGLTSGSTYEQFF.

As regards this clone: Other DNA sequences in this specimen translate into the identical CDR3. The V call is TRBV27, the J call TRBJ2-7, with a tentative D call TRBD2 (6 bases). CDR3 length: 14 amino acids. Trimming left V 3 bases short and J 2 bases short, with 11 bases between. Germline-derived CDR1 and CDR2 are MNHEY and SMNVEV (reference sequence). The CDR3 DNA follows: TGTGCCAGCAGTTTCGGGAGCGGAGCCTACGAGCAGTACTTC. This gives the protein CASSFGSGAYEQYF.

This CDR3 reads CASRRERNQPQHF. CDR3 coding DNA: TGTGCCAGTAGGCGGGAAAGAAATCAGCCCCAGCATTTT. This chain joins TRBV19 and TRBJ1-5; the D is unclear. The CDR3 length is 13 residues. The germline V gene encodes CDR1 LNHDA and CDR2 SQIVND (reference sequence). V lost 6 bases and J lost 4, with 10 bases in between.

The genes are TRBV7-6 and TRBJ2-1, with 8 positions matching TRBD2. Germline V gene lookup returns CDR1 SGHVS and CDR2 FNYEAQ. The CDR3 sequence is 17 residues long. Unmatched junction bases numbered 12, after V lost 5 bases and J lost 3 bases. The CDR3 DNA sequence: TGTGCCAGCAGCCCTCGGACTAGCCAGGCCAACTACAATGAGCAGTTCTTC. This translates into CASSPRTSQANYNEQFF.

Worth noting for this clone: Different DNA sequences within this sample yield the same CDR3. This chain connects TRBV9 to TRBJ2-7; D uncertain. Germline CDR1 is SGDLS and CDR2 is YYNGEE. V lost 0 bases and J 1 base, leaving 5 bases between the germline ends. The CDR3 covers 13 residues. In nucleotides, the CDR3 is TGTGCCAGCAGCGTAGGAGATTCCTACGAGCAGTACTTC. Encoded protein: CASSVGDSYEQYF.

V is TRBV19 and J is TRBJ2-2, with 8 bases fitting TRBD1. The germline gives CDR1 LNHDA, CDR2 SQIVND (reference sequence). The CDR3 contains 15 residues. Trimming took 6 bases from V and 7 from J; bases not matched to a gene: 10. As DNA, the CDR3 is TGTGCCAGTAGCCTGCCGGGACAGGATAACGGGGAGCTGTTTTTT. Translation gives CASSLPGQDNGELFF.

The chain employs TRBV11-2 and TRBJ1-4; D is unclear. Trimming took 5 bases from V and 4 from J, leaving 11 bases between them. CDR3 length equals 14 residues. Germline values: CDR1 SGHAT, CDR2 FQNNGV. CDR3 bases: TGTGCCAGCAGCCTGCCCTGGGGTAATGAAAAACTGTTTTTT. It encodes CASSLPWGNEKLFF.

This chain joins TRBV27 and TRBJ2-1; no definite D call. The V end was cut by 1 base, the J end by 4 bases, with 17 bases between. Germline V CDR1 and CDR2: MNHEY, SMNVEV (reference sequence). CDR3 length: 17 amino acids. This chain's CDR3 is CASSLYAATNPYNEQFF. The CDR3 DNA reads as TGTGCCAGCAGTTTATATGCGGCCACGAACCCATACAATGAGCAGTTCTTC.

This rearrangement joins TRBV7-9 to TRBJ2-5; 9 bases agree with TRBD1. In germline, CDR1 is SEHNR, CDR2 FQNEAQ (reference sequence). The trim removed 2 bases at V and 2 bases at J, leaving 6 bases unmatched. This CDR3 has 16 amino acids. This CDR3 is CASSLLGQGGQETQYF. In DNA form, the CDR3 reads TGTGCCAGCAGCTTACTGGGACAGGGAGGGCAAGAGACCCAGTACTTC. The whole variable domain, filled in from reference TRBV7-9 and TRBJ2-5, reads DTGVSQNPRHKITKRGQNVTFRCDPISEHNRLYWYRQTLGQGPEFLTYFQNEAQLEKSRLLSDRFSAERPKGSFSTLEIQRTEQGDSAMYLCASSLLGQGGQETQYFGPGTRLLVL.

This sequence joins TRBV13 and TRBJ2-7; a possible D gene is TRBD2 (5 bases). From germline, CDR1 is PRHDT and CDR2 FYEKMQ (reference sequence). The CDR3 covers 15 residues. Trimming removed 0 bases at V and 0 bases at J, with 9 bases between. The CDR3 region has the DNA TGTGCCAGCAGCTTAGGGCGGGTAAGCTCCTACGAGCAGTACTTC. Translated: CASSLGRVSSYEQYF.

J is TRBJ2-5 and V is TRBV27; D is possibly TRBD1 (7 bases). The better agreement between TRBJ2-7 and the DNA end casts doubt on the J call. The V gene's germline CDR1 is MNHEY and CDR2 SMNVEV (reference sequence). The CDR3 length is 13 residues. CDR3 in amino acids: CASRLAGGYEQYF. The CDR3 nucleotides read TGTGCCAGCAGACTGGCAGGGGGGTACGAGCAGTACTTC.

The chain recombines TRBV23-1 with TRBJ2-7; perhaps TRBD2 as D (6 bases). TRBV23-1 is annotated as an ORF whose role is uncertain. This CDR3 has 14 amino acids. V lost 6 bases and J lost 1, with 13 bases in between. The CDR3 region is CASSRQTSSYEQYF. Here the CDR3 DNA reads TGCGCCAGCAGCCGACAGACTAGTTCCTACGAGCAGTACTTC.

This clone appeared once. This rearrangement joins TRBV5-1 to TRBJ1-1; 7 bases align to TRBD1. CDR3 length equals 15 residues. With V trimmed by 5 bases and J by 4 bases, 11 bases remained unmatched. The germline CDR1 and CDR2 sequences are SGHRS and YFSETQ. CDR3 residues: CASRQTGWTGTEAFF. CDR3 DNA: TGCGCCAGCAGACAGACAGGGTGGACTGGCACTGAAGCTTTCTTT.

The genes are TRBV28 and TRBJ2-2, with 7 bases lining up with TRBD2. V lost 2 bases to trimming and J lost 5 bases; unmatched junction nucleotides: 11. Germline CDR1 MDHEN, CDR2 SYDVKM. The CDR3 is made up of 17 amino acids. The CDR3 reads CASSLISGRSGTGELFF. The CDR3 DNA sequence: TGTGCCAGCAGTTTAATTTCCGGGAGGAGCGGGACCGGGGAGCTGTTTTTT.